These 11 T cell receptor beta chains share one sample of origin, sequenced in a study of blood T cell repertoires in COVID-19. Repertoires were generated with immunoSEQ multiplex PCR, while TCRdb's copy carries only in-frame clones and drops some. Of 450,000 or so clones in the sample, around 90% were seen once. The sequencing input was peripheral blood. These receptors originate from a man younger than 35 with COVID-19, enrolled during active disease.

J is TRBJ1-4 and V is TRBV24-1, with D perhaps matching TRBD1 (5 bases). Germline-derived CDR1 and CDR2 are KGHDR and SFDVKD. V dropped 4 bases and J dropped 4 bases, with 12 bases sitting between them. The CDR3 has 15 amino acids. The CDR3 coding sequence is TGTGCCACCAGTGACCCCGTCGGGGGTAATGAAAAACTGTTTTTT. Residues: CATSDPVGGNEKLFF.

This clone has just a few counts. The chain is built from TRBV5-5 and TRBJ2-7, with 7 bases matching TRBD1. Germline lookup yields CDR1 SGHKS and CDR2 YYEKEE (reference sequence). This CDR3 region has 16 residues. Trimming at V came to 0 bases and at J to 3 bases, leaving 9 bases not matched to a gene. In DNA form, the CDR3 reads TGTGCCAGCAGCTTGGCCCAGAGACAGGGTTTCTACGAGCAGTACTTC. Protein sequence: CASSLAQRQGFYEQYF.

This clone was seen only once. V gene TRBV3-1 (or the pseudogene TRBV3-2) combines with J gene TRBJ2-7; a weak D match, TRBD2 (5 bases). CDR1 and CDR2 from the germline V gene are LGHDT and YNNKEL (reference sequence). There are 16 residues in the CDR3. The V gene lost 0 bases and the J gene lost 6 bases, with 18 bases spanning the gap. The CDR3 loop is CASSQDLGSRASEQYF. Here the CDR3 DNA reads TGTGCCAGCAGCCAAGATCTGGGATCGAGGGCGTCCGAGCAGTACTTC.

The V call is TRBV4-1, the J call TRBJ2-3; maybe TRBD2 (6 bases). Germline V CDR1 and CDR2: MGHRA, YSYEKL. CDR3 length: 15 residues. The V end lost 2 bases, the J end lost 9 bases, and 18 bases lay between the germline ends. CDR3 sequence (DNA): TGCGCCAGCAGCCAAAAATCAGCCAGGGACTTGACGCAGTATTTT. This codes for CASSQKSARDLTQYF.

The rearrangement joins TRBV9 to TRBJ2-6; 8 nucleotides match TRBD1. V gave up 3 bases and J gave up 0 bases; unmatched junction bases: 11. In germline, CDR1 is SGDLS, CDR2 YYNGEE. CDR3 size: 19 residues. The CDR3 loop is CASSASFGQGSSGANVLTF. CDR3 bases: TGTGCCAGCAGCGCATCCTTTGGACAGGGTAGCTCTGGGGCCAACGTCCTGACTTTC.

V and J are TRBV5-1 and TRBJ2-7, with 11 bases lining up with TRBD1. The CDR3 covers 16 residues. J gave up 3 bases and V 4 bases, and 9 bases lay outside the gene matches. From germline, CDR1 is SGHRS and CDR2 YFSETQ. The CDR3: CASSPGQGAAFYEQYF. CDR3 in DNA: TGCGCCAGCAGCCCCGGACAGGGGGCGGCTTTCTACGAGCAGTACTTC.

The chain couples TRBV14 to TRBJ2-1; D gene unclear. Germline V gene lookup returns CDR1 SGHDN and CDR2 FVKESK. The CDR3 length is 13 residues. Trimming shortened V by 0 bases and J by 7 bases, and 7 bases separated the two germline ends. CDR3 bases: TGTGCCAGCAGCCAAGACTTCCAGAATGAGCAGTTCTTC. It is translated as CASSQDFQNEQFF.

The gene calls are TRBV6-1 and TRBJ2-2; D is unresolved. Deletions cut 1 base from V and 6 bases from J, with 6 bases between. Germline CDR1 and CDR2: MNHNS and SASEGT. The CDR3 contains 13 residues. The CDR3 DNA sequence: TGTGCCAGCAGTGAAGTAACTTCCGGGGAGCTGTTTTTT. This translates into CASSEVTSGELFF.

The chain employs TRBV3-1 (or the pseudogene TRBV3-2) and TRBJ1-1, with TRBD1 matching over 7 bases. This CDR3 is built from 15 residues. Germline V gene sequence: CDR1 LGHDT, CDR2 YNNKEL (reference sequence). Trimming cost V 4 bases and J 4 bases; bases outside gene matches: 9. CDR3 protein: CASSPQRQGGTEAFF. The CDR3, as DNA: TGTGCCAGCAGCCCTCAACGACAGGGAGGCACTGAAGCTTTCTTT.

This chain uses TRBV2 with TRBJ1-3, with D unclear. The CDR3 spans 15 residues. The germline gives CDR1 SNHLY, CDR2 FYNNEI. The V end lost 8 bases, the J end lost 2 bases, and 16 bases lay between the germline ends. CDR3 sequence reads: CASANGGVAGNTIYF. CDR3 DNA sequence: TGTGCCAGCGCTAACGGAGGCGTCGCTGGAAACACCATATATTTT.

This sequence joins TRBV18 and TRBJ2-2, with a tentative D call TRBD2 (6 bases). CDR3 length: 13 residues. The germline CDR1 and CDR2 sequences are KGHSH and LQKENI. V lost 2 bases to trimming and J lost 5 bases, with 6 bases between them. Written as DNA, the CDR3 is TGTGCCAGCTCACCAGGGAGGACCGGGGAGCTGTTTTTT. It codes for CASSPGRTGELFF.